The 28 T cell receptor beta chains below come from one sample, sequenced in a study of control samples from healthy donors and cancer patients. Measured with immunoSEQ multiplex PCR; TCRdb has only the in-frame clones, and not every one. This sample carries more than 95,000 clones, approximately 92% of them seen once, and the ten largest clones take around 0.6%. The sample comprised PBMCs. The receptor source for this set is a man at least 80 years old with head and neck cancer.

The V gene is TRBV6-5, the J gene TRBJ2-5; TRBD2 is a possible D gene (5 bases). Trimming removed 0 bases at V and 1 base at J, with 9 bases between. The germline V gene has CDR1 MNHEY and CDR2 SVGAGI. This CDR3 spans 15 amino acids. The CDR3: CASSYSVRVQETQYF. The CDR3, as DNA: TGTGCCAGCAGTTACTCGGTGCGGGTCCAAGAGACCCAGTACTTC.

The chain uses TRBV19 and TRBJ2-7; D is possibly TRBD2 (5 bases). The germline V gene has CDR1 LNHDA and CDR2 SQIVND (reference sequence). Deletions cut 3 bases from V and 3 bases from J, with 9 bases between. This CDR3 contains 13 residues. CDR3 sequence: CASSIHGNYEQYF. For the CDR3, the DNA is TGTGCCAGTAGTATCCACGGGAACTACGAGCAGTACTTC. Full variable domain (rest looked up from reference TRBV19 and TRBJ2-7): DGGITQSPKYLFRKEGQNVTLSCEQNLNHDAMYWYRQDPGQGLRLIYYSQIVNDFQKGDIAEGYSVSREKKESFPLTVTSAQKNPTAFYLCASSIHGNYEQYFGPGTRLTVT.

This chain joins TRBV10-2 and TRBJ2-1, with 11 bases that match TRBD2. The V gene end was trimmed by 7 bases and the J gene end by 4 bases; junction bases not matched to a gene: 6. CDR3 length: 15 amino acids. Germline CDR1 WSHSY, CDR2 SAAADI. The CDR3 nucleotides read TGCGCCAGCAAGGGACTAGCGGTAACATACAATGAGCAGTTCTTC. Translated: CASKGLAVTYNEQFF.

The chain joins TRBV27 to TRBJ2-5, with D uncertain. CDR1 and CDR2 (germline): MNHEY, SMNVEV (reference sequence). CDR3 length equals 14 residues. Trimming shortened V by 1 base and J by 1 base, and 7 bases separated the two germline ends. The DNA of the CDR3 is TGTGCCAGCAGTTTATTGGGCACCCAAGAGACCCAGTACTTC. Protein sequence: CASSLLGTQETQYF.

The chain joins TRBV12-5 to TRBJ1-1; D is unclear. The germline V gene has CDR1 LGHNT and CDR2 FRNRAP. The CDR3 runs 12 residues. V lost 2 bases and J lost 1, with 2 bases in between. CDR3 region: CASGLQNTEAFF. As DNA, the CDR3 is TGTGCTAGTGGTTTGCAGAACACTGAAGCTTTCTTT. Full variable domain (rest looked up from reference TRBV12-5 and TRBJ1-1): DARVTQTPRHKVTEMGQEVTMRCQPILGHNTVFWYRQTMMQGLELLAYFRNRAPLDDSGMPKDRFSAEMPDATLATLKIQPSEPRDSAVYFCASGLQNTEAFFGQGTRLTVV.

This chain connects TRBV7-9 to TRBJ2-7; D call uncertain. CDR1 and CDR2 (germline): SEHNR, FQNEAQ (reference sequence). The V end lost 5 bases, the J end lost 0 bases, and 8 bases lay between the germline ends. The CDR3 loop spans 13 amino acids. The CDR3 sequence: CASSPRTSYEQYF. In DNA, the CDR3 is TGTGCCAGCAGCCCTAGGACCTCCTACGAGCAGTACTTC. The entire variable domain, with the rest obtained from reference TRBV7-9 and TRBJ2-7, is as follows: DTGVSQNPRHKITKRGQNVTFRCDPISEHNRLYWYRQTLGQGPEFLTYFQNEAQLEKSRLLSDRFSAERPKGSFSTLEIQRTEQGDSAMYLCASSPRTSYEQYFGPGTRLTVT.

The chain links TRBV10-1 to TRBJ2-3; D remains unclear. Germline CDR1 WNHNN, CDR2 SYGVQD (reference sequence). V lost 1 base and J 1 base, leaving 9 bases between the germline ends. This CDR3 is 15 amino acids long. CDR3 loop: CASSEYGSRTDTQYF. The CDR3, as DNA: TGCGCCAGCAGTGAGTATGGTTCCCGCACAGATACGCAGTATTTT.

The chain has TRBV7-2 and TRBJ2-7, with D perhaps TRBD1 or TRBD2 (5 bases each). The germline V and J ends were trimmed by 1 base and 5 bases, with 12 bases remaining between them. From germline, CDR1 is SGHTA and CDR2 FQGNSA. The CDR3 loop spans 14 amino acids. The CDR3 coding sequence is TGTGCCAGCAGCTTAGTCGGGGCAGTCCACGAGCAGTACTTC. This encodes CASSLVGAVHEQYF. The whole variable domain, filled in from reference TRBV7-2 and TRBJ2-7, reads GAGVSQSPSNKVTEKGKDVELRCDPISGHTALYWYRQSLGQGLEFLIYFQGNSAPDKSGLPSDRFSAERTGGSVSTLTIQRTQQEDSAVYLCASSLVGAVHEQYFGPGTRLTVT.

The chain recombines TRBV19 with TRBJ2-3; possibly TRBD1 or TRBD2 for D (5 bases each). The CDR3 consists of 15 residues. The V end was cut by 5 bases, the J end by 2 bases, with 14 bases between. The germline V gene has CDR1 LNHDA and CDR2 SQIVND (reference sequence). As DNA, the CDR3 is TGTGCCAGTAGTGTCAGGGACGGAACCACAGATACGCAGTATTTT. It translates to CASSVRDGTTDTQYF.

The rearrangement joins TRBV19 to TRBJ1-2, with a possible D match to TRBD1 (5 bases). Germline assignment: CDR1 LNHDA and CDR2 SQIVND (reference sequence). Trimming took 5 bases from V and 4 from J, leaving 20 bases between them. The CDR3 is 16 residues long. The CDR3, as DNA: TGTGCCAGTAGTCCGACCGGGACCCCGGGTCCCTATGGCTACACCTTC. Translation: CASSPTGTPGPYGYTF.

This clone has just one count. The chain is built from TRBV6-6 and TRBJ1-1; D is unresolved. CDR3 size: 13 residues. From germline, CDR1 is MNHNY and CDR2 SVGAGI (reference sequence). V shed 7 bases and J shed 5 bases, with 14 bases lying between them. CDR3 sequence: CASNNPGSTEAFF. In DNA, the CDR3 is TGTGCCAGCAATAACCCGGGCAGTACTGAAGCTTTCTTT.

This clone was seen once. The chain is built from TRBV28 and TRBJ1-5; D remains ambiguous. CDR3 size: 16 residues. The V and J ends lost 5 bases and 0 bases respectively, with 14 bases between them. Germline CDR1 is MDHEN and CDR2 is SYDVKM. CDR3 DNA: TGTGCCAGCAGTCCACCTACTGGGTTTAGCAATCAGCCCCAGCATTTT. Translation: CASSPPTGFSNQPQHF.

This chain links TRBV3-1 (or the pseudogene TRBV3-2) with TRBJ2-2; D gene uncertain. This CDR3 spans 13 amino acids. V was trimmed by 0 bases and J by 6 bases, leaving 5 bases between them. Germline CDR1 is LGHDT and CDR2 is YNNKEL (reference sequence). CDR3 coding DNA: TGTGCCAGCAGCCAAGAACTCCCCGGGGAGCTGTTTTTT. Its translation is CASSQELPGELFF.

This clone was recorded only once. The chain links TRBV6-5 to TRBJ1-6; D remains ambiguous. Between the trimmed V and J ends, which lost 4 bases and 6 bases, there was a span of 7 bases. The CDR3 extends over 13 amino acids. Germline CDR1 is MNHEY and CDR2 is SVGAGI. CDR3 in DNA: TGTGCCAGCAGTTGGGGAGGTAATTCACCCCTCCACTTT. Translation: CASSWGGNSPLHF.

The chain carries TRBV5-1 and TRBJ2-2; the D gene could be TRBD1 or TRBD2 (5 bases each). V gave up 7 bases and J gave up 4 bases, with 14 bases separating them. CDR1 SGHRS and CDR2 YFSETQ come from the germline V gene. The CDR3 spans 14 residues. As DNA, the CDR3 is TGCGCCAGCGCCCGGGACCAGGTCACCGGGGAGCTGTTTTTT. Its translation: CASARDQVTGELFF.

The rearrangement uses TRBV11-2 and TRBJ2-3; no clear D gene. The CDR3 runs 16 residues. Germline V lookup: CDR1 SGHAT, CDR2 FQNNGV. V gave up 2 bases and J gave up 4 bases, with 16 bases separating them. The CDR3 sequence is CASSLPAASIPDTQYF. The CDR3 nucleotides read TGTGCCAGCAGCTTACCCGCGGCTAGTATCCCAGATACGCAGTATTTT.

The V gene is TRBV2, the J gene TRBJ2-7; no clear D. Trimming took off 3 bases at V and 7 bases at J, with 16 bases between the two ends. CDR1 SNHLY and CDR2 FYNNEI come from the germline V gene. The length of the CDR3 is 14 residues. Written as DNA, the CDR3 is TGTGCCAGCAGTGATTGGACCTCCTTCGGGGAGCAGTACTTC. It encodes CASSDWTSFGEQYF.

The CDR3 coding sequence is TGTGCCAGCAGTTTTTCCGGGACTAGCACCCCCCGTGAGCAGTTCTTC. This codes for CASSFSGTSTPREQFF. V and J are TRBV25-1 and TRBJ2-1, with TRBD2 matching over 9 bases. V lost 5 bases to trimming and J lost 9 bases; unmatched junction nucleotides: 14. The V gene's germline CDR1 is MGHDK and CDR2 SYGVNS. CDR3 size: 16 residues.

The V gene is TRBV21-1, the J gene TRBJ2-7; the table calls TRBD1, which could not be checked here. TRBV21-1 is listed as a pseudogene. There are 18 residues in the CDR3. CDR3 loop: CASSKVDADGALSYEQYF. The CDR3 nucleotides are TGTGCCAGCAGCAAAGTGGACGCCGATGGGGCCCTTTCCTACGAGCAGTACTTC.

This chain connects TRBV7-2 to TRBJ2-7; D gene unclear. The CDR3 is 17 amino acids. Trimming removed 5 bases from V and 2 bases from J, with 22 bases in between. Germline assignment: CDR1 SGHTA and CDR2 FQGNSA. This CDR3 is CASSQVRNQEFPYEQYF. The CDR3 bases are TGTGCCAGCAGCCAGGTCCGGAACCAAGAATTTCCCTACGAGCAGTACTTC. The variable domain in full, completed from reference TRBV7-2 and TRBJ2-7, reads GAGVSQSPSNKVTEKGKDVELRCDPISGHTALYWYRQSLGQGLEFLIYFQGNSAPDKSGLPSDRFSAERTGGSVSTLTIQRTQQEDSAVYLCASSQVRNQEFPYEQYFGPGTRLTVT.

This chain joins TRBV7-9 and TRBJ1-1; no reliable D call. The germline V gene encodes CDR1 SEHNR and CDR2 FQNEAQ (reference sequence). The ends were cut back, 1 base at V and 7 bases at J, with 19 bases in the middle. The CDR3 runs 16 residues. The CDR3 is CASSLVQTPEQGEAFF. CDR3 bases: TGTGCCAGCAGCTTAGTGCAGACCCCCGAACAAGGTGAAGCTTTCTTT.

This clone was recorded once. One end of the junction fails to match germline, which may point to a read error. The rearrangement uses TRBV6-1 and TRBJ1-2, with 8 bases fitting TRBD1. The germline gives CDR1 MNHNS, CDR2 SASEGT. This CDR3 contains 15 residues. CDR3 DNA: TGTGCCAGCAGTGAAGCGGGGCAGGGGGCAGGAGGCTACGCCTTC. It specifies CASSEAGQGAGGYAF.

Written as DNA, the CDR3 is TGTGCCAGCAGCACGGGATTTTCCTACGAGCAGTACTTC. Translating it yields CASSTGFSYEQYF. The J gene is TRBJ2-7, the V gene TRBV7-8, with D tentatively TRBD2 (5 bases). V was trimmed by 5 bases and J by 1 base, leaving 9 bases between them. The CDR3 covers 13 residues. CDR1 SGHVS and CDR2 FQNEAQ come from the germline V gene.

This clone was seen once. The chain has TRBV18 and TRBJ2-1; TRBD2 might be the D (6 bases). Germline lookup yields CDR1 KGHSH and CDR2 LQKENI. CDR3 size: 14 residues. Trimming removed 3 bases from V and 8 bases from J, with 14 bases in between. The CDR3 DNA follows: TGTGCCAGCTCACCTCCGGGGTCGGGGGATGAGCAGTTCTTC. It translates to CASSPPGSGDEQFF. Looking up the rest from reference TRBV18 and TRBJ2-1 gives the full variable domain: NAGVMQNPRHLVRRRGQEARLRCSPMKGHSHVYWYRQLPEEGLKFMVYLQKENIIDESGMPKERFSAEFPKEGPSILRIQQVVRGDSAAYFCASSPPGSGDEQFFGPGTRLTVL.

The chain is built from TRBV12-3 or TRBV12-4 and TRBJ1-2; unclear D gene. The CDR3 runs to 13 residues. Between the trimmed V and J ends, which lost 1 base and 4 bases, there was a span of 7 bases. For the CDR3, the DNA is TGTGCCAGCAGTTTAGGGGCGACCTATGGCTACACCTTC. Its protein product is CASSLGATYGYTF.

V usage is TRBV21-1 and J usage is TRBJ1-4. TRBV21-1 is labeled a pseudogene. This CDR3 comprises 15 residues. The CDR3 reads CASSKRPRGGEKLFF. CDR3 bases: TGTGCCAGCAGCAAAAGGCCCCGTGGAGGGGAAAAACTGTTTTTT.

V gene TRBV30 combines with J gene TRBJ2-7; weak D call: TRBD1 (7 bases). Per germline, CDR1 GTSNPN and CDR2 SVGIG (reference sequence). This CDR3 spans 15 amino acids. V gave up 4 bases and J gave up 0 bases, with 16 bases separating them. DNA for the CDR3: TGTGCCTGGAACCCAGGGGGGTCTCGCTCCTACGAGCAGTACTTC. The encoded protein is CAWNPGGSRSYEQYF. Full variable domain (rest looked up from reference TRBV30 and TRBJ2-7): SQTIHQWPATLVQPVGSPLSLECTVEGTSNPNLYWYRQAAGRGLQLLFYSVGIGQISSEVPQNLSASRPQDRQFILSSKKLLLSDSGFYLCAWNPGGSRSYEQYFGPGTRLTVT.

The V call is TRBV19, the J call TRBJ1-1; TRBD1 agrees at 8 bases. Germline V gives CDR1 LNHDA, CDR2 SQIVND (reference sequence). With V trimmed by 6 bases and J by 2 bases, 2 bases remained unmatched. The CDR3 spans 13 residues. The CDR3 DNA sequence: TGTGCCAGTAGGGACAGGGTAAACACTGAAGCTTTCTTT. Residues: CASRDRVNTEAFF.